The present T cell receptor beta chain was sequenced within a study of cytomegalovirus exposure and HLA in healthy donors. General study results and limits: It has been reported that TCR beta sequences accurately predicted the HLA-A and HLA-B alleles of most subjects. Cytomegalovirus association was listed for 164 TCR beta chains.

Among the donors, all were healthy bone marrow donors. A word on this clone: Its matching antigen is unknown.

PCR employed 60 Vbeta and 13 Jbeta primers. The repertoire was sequenced with immunoSEQ multiplex PCR; TCRdb's copy has only in-frame clones and lacks some. Of 150,000 to 200,000 clones in the sample, roughly 79% were seen once. CDR3 size: 18 residues. The germline V gene has CDR1 SGHDN and CDR2 FVKESK. The J segment lost 5 bases and the V segment lost 0 bases, leaving 11 bases of the junction unmatched. The sequenced sample was PBMCs. This receptor was identified in a man under 40 in good health and CMV-seronegative. The chain couples TRBV14 to TRBJ1-4, with TRBD1 matching 8 bases. The CDR3 loop is CASSQDLFRDRKNEKLFF. The DNA for the CDR3 is TGTGCCAGCAGCCAAGATTTGTTCCGGGACAGGAAAAATGAAAAACTGTTTTTT.